The rows below give T cell receptor beta chains drawn from one sample of a study of shared clonotypes between healthy human individuals. The method was immunoSEQ multiplex PCR; TCRdb's version includes in-frame clones alone and lacks a portion of them. The data show around 2.5 million clones, approximately 93% seen once. Sequencing used naive CD4+ T cells from PBMCs. The receptors here all came from a man aged 18 to 29 in good health. Some clones in this sample may be carry-over from other donors' samples. Each CDR3 is given with its conserved first and last residue. Each record gives: V gene, CDR3 length, D gene, J gene, clone size, CDR3 DNA, CDR3 protein. The D gene is left open where the match is weak. Rows may omit the clone size; those that give it use once, few, many or a size class.

V gene: TRBV9
CDR3 length: 18
D gene: TRBD2
J gene: TRBJ2-5
clone size: -
CDR3 DNA: TGTGCCAGCAGCGTAGGGGCTAGCGGGAGAATGGGCCAAGAGACCCAGTACTTC
CDR3 protein: CASSVGASGRMGQETQYF

V gene: TRBV7-3
CDR3 length: 15
D gene: -
J gene: TRBJ1-2
clone size: -
CDR3 DNA: TGTGCCAGCAGCTTAACTATACTGGGAGGCGGCGGCTACACCTTC
CDR3 protein: CASSLTILGGGGYTF

V gene: TRBV9
CDR3 length: 16
D gene: TRBD2
J gene: TRBJ2-5
clone size: -
CDR3 DNA: TGTGCCAGCAGTGTAGGACCACTAGCGGGCCAAGAGACCCAGTACTTC
CDR3 protein: CASSVGPLAGQETQYF

V gene: TRBV5-1
CDR3 length: 14
D gene: TRBD1
J gene: TRBJ2-7
clone size: -
CDR3 DNA: TGCGCCAGCAGCCTGGACAGGGCGATCTACGAGCAGTACTTC
CDR3 protein: CASSLDRAIYEQYF

V gene: TRBV5-1
CDR3 length: 13
D gene: -
J gene: TRBJ1-4
clone size: -
CDR3 DNA: TGCGCCAGCAGCCCGAGTGTTGGTGAAAAACTGTTTTTT
CDR3 protein: CASSPSVGEKLFF

V gene: TRBV5-1
CDR3 length: 15
D gene: TRBD2
J gene: TRBJ2-3
clone size: -
CDR3 DNA: TGCGCCAGCAGCTCAAGCGGGGAAAGCACAGATACGCAGTATTTT
CDR3 protein: CASSSSGESTDTQYF

V gene: TRBV10-3
CDR3 length: 13
D gene: TRBD1
J gene: TRBJ1-6
clone size: -
CDR3 DNA: TGTGCCATATGCCAGGGGGTAAATTCACCCCTCCACTTT
CDR3 protein: CAICQGVNSPLHF

V gene: TRBV30
CDR3 length: 13
D gene: -
J gene: TRBJ1-1
clone size: -
CDR3 DNA: TGTGCCTGGACTTCGGCGGAAAGATCTGAAGCTTTCTTT
CDR3 protein: CAWTSAERSEAFF

V gene: TRBV11-3
CDR3 length: 17
D gene: TRBD2
J gene: TRBJ2-3
clone size: -
CDR3 DNA: TGTGCCAGCAGCTTACGGACTAGCGGGAGGTCTACAGATACGCAGTATTTT
CDR3 protein: CASSLRTSGRSTDTQYF

V gene: TRBV9
CDR3 length: 13
D gene: TRBD1
J gene: TRBJ1-2
clone size: -
CDR3 DNA: TGTGCCAGCAGCCCTGACAGGGCCTACGGCTACACCTTC
CDR3 protein: CASSPDRAYGYTF

V gene: TRBV4-1
CDR3 length: 18
D gene: -
J gene: TRBJ2-2
clone size: -
CDR3 DNA: TGCGCCAGCAGCCAAGAACGTATGGGGGACACGAACACTGGGGAGCTGTTTTTT
CDR3 protein: CASSQERMGDTNTGELFF

V gene: TRBV18
CDR3 length: 14
D gene: TRBD2
J gene: TRBJ2-3
clone size: -
CDR3 DNA: TGTGCCAGCTCACTGGGACTAGCGGGAGATACGCAGTATTTT
CDR3 protein: CASSLGLAGDTQYF

V gene: TRBV9
CDR3 length: 14
D gene: -
J gene: TRBJ2-7
clone size: once
CDR3 DNA: TGTGCCAGCAGCGAGACAGGATTTGGCTACGAGCAGTACTTC
CDR3 protein: CASSETGFGYEQYF

V gene: TRBV5-8
CDR3 length: 16
D gene: TRBD1
J gene: TRBJ1-4
clone size: -
CDR3 DNA: TGTGCCAGCAGCCAGGGGGGGTTACTGATGGGCGAAAAACTGTTTTTT
CDR3 protein: CASSQGGLLMGEKLFF

V gene: TRBV18
CDR3 length: 16
D gene: -
J gene: TRBJ1-2
clone size: -
CDR3 DNA: TGTGCCAGCTCACCACCCAAAGGACCGGCCCCTCTTGGCTACACCTTC
CDR3 protein: CASSPPKGPAPLGYTF

V gene: TRBV7-9
CDR3 length: 19
D gene: -
J gene: TRBJ1-2
clone size: -
CDR3 DNA: TGTGCCAGCAGTCTATCAGGGGCCTTATCGTCCCCTATCCTTTATGGCTACACCTTC
CDR3 protein: CASSLSGALSSPILYGYTF

V gene: TRBV5-1
CDR3 length: 15
D gene: -
J gene: TRBJ2-5
clone size: -
CDR3 DNA: TGCGCCAGCAGCGAGGCGCAGGGGATGGTGGAGACCCAGTACTTC
CDR3 protein: CASSEAQGMVETQYF

V gene: TRBV28
CDR3 length: 14
D gene: TRBD1
J gene: TRBJ1-5
clone size: -
CDR3 DNA: TGTGCCAGCAGTCTATCGACAGGGTACCAGCCCCAGCATTTT
CDR3 protein: CASSLSTGYQPQHF

V gene: TRBV28
CDR3 length: 11
D gene: -
J gene: TRBJ2-1
clone size: -
CDR3 DNA: TGTGCCAGCAGTTTGGGCAGGGCGCCGGTCTTC
CDR3 protein: CASSLGRAPVF

V gene: TRBV13
CDR3 length: 18
D gene: TRBD1
J gene: TRBJ2-3
clone size: -
CDR3 DNA: TGTGCCAGCAGCTTAGGTCGGATGCGCAGGGGGCATACAGATACGCAGTATTTT
CDR3 protein: CASSLGRMRRGHTDTQYF

V gene: TRBV6-5
CDR3 length: 15
D gene: TRBD1
J gene: TRBJ1-2
clone size: -
CDR3 DNA: TGTGCCAGCAGTCGGGGGGGGACAGGTCCCTCGGGCTACACCTTC
CDR3 protein: CASSRGGTGPSGYTF

V gene: TRBV5-4
CDR3 length: 15
D gene: -
J gene: TRBJ1-4
clone size: -
CDR3 DNA: TGTGCCAGCAGGGCGATGGGGGCTGCTAATGAAAAACTGTTTTTT
CDR3 protein: CASRAMGAANEKLFF

V gene: TRBV6-5
CDR3 length: 16
D gene: -
J gene: TRBJ1-1
clone size: -
CDR3 DNA: TGTGCCAGCAGTTATGTTATCCTTACCAAGAACACTGAAGCTTTCTTT
CDR3 protein: CASSYVILTKNTEAFF

V gene: TRBV6-1
CDR3 length: 14
D gene: -
J gene: TRBJ2-3
clone size: -
CDR3 DNA: TGTGCCAGCAGCCAGCGGCCCTACACAGATACGCAGTATTTT
CDR3 protein: CASSQRPYTDTQYF

V gene: TRBV19
CDR3 length: 11
D gene: -
J gene: TRBJ1-1
clone size: -
CDR3 DNA: TGTGCCAGTACCGCTACCAGGGAACCTTTCTTT
CDR3 protein: CASTATREPFF